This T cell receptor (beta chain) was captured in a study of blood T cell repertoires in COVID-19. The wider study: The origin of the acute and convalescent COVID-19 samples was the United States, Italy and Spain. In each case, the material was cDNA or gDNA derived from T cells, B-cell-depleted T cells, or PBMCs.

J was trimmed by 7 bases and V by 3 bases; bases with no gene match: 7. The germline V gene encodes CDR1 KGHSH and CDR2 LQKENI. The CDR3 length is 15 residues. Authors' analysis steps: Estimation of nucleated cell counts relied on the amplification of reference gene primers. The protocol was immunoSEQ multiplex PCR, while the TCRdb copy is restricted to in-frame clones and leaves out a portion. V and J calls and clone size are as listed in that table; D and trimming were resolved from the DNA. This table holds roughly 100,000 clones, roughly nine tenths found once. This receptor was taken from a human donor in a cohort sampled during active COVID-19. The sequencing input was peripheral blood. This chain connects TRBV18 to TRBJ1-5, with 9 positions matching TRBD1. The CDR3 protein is CASSPGQGSQQPQHF. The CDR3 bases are TGTGCCAGCTCACCGGGACAGGGAAGTCAACAGCCCCAGCATTTT.